This record covers a single T cell receptor beta chain. The authors ran a second PCR of about 6 to 11 cycles using a sample-barcoded 5' primer and a J-beta primer mix. Every individual sample yielded 2.5 million or more paired-end reads (each containing CDR3). A single record per CDR3 protein comes from TCRdb applying MiXCR to the 5' RACE reads. The top ten hold approximately 31% of the sample, which has approximately 670,000 distinct CDR3 sequences, roughly two fifths seen once. Germline V lookup: CDR1 SGHRS, CDR2 YFSETQ. This CDR3 is 15 amino acids long. The sample is drawn from a study of blood T cells in healthy people across ages. Overall study: About one barcoded TCR beta cDNA was captured per two T cells.

The sequence was obtained from a man older than 75 in good health. Sequences were obtained from blood. V gene TRBV5-1 combines with J gene TRBJ2-1; TRBD2 matches 11 bases. The better agreement between TRBJ2-7 and the DNA end casts doubt on the J call. CDR3 nucleotide sequence: TGCGCCAGCAGCGGCAACCTAGCGGGAGGCAATGAGCAGTACTTC. Its protein is CASSGNLAGGNEQYF.